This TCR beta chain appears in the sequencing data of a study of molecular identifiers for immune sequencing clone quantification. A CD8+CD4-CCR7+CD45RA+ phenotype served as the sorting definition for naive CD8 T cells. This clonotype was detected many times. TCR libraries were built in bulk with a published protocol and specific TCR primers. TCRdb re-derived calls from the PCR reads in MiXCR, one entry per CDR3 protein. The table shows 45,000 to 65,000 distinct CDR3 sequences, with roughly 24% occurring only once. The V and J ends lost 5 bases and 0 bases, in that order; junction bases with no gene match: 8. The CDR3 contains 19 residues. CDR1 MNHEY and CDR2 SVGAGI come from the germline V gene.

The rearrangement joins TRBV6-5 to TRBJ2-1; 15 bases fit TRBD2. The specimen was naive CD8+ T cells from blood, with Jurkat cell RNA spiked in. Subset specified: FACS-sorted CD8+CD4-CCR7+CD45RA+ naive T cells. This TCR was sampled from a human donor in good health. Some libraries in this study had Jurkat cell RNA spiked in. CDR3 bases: TGTGCCAGCAGTGAGGGGACTAGCGGGGGGCCTAGCTCCTACAATGAGCAGTTCTTC. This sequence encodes CASSEGTSGGPSSYNEQFF.